This T cell receptor beta chain is drawn from a study of T cell clonality in common variable immunodeficiency. Study-wide results and caveats: Common variable immunodeficiency TCR beta sequences reportedly had fewer deletions and N-nucleotide insertions.

This clone was counted at least ten times. No antigen is known for it. The sequenced fragment ends 3 residues before the CDR3 boundary, so the rest is inferred from the germline J gene. The protocol was immunoSEQ multiplex PCR, while the TCRdb copy is restricted to in-frame clones and leaves out a portion. The sample offers roughly 25,000 clones and no singletons, the top ten holding roughly 24%. Germline V gives CDR1 SGHTA, CDR2 FQGNSA. The ends lost 1 base at V and 8 bases at J; junction bases unmatched: 4. This CDR3 contains 14 residues. The CVID group had some 15 females and about 30 males, mean age around 40. Both groups were predominantly of Caucasian heritage.

The gene calls are TRBV7-2 and TRBJ2-3, with TRBD2 identical over 9 bases. The TCR was taken from a human donor with common variable immunodeficiency. Specimen: peripheral blood mononuclear cells. The CDR3 here is CASSLVGLASTQYF. The CDR3 DNA, read in part, is TGTGCCAGCAGCTTAGTGGGACTAGCAAGTACG. The complete variable domain, with remaining parts taken from reference TRBV7-2 and TRBJ2-3, reads GAGVSQSPSNKVTEKGKDVELRCDPISGHTALYWYRQSLGQGLEFLIYFQGNSAPDKSGLPSDRFSAERTGGSVSTLTIQRTQQEDSAVYLCASSLVGLASTQYFGPGTRLTVL.